This T cell receptor beta chain was sequenced during a study of blood T cells in healthy people across ages. Study summary: Every two T cells gave about one barcoded beta molecule via template switching.

CDR1 and CDR2 (germline): SEHNR, FQNEAQ (reference sequence). This CDR3 has 14 residues. V lost 3 bases and J lost 3, with 11 bases in between. The study recruited healthy Caucasian donors from Russia who were aged about 6 to 95. The authors ran a second PCR of 7 to 11 cycles using a sample-barcoded 5' primer and a J-beta primer mix. Sequencing of every sample gave 2.5 million or more CDR3-containing paired-end reads. MiXCR, applied by TCRdb to the 5' RACE reads, yields one record per CDR3 protein. The sample includes more than 650,000 distinct CDR3 sequences, 53% of them seen just once. The chain uses TRBV7-9 and TRBJ1-1, with D possibly matching TRBD1 (5 bases). The TCR comes from a man at least 80 years old in good health. Input material: blood. The CDR3 nucleotides are TGTGCCAGCAGCTTGGGACGCGGGCACACTGAAGCTTTCTTT. This sequence encodes CASSLGRGHTEAFF. The full variable domain, rest sourced from reference TRBV7-9 and TRBJ1-1, is DTGVSQNPRHKITKRGQNVTFRCDPISEHNRLYWYRQTLGQGPEFLTYFQNEAQLEKSRLLSDRFSAERPKGSFSTLEIQRTEQGDSAMYLCASSLGRGHTEAFFGQGTRLTVV.